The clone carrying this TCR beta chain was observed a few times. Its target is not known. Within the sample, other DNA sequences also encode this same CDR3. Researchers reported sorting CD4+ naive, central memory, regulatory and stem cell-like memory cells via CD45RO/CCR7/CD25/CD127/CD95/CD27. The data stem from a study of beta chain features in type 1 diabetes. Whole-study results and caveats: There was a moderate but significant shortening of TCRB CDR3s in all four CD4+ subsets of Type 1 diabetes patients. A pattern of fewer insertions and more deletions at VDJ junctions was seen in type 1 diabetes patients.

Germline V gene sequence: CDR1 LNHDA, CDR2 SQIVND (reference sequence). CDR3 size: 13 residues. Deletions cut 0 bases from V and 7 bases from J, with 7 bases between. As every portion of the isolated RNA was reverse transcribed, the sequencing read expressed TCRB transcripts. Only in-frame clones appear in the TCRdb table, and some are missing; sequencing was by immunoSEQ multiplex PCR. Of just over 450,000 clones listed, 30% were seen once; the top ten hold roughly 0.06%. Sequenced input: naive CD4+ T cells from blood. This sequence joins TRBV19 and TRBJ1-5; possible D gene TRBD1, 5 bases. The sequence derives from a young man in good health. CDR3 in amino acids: CASSIDRGQPQHF. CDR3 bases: TGTGCCAGTAGTATAGACCGGGGCCAGCCCCAGCATTTT.